Listed below are T cell receptor beta chains from one sample, sequenced in a study of cytomegalovirus exposure and HLA in healthy donors. Profiling relied on immunoSEQ multiplex PCR, and the TCRdb table lists in-frame clones only, not all of them. This sample has about 60,000 clones, with roughly 96% found just once. The sample was PBMCs. The receptors derive from a man aged 18 to 30 in good health and CMV-seronegative. Each CDR3 is given with its conserved first and last residue. The D gene is left open where the match is weak. Only part of the rows carry a size: once, few, many, or a class if the clone is expanded.

abundance	d_gene	v_gene	j_gene	len	CDR3nt	CDR3aa
NA	TRBD1	TRBV28	TRBJ2-7	14	TGTGCCAGCAGTTTCGGGACAGGACCCTACGAGCAGTACTTC	CASSFGTGPYEQYF
NA	TRBD2	TRBV30	TRBJ2-1	14	TGTGCCTGGAGTGTAGTAGCGGGGCTCGATGAGCAGTTCTTC	CAWSVVAGLDEQFF
NA	TRBD2	TRBV29-1	TRBJ2-1	15	TGCAGCGTTGTTCCGGCGGGAGGGCCTTACAATGAGCAGTTCTTC	CSVVPAGGPYNEQFF
NA	TRBD2	TRBV4-3	TRBJ2-7	15	TGCGCCAGCAGCCAAGTGGCCCACAGCGGGGTAGAGCAGTACTTC	CASSQVAHSGVEQYF
NA	TRBD2	TRBV6-1	TRBJ2-7	15	TGTGCCAGCAAGGGGGGGATTAGCGGGACCTCCGAGCAGTACTTC	CASKGGISGTSEQYF
NA	TRBD1	TRBV28	TRBJ2-2	17	TGTGCCAGCAGTTCTACTGGACAGGGTGCGATCACCGGGGAGCTGTTTTTT	CASSSTGQGAITGELFF
NA	NA	TRBV7-2	TRBJ2-7	16	TGTGCCAGCAGCTATAGCTCTGGGACATCAACCTACGAGCAGTACTTC	CASSYSSGTSTYEQYF
once	TRBD1	TRBV28	TRBJ1-2	14	TGTGCCAGCAGTTCCTACCAGGGGGCGCGGGGCTACACCTTC	CASSSYQGARGYTF
NA	NA	TRBV28	TRBJ2-7	17	TGTGCCAGCAGTTTATACAGGGTTATCAATATCTCCTACGAGCAGTACTTC	CASSLYRVINISYEQYF
NA	TRBD1	TRBV2	TRBJ2-7	13	TGTGCCAGCAGGATACAGGGGGCCTACGAGCAGTACTTC	CASRIQGAYEQYF
NA	TRBD2	TRBV18	TRBJ2-1	15	TGTGCCAGCTCACAGACTAGCGGGAGAGTAAATGAGCAGTTCTTC	CASSQTSGRVNEQFF
once	NA	TRBV28	TRBJ1-1	18	TGTGCCAGCAGTTTGGATCCCTTGGGACATCGGGTGAACACTGAAGCTTTCTTT	CASSLDPLGHRVNTEAFF
NA	NA	TRBV4-2	TRBJ2-1	15	TGTGCCAGCAGCCAAGATGGGAGTGACATGTATGAGCAGTTCTTC	CASSQDGSDMYEQFF
NA	NA	TRBV21-1	TRBJ1-4	15	TGTGCCAGCAGCAACGGGGGAGGGACCTGGGAAATACTGTTTTTT	CASSNGGGTWEILFF
NA	NA	TRBV5-1	TRBJ2-3	15	TGCGCCAGCAGCTTAAATCCCCGGGACACAGATACGCAGTATTTT	CASSLNPRDTDTQYF
NA	NA	TRBV29-1	TRBJ2-7	14	TGCAGCGTTATTCCTATTCGGGATTCCTACGAGCAGTACTTC	CSVIPIRDSYEQYF